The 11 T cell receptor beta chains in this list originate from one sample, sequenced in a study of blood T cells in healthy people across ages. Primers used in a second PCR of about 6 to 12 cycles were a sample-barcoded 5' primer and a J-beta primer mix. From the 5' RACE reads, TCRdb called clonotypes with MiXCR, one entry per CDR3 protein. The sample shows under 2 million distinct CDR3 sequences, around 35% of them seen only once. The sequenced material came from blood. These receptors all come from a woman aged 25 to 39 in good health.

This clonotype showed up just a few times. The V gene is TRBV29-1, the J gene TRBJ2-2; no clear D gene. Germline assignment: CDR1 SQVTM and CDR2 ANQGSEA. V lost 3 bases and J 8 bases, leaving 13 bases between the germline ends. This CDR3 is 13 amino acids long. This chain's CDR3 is CSVDKQRAGELFF. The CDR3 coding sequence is TGCAGCGTTGATAAACAGAGAGCGGGGGAGCTGTTTTTT.

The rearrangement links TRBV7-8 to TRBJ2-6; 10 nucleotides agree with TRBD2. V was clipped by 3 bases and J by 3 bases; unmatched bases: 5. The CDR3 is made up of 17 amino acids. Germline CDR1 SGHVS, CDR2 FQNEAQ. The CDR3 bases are TGTGCCAGCAGCTTCGCTAGCGGGAGAGGTGGGGCCAACGTCCTGACTTTC. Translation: CASSFASGRGGANVLTF.

The CDR3 region is CASSATQQGPEAFF. CDR3 coding DNA: TGTGCCAGCAGTGCAACTCAACAGGGACCTGAAGCTTTCTTT. This rearrangement joins TRBV2 to TRBJ1-1; a weak D match, TRBD1 (6 bases). V was cut by 4 bases and J by 6 bases, with 15 bases left in between. This CDR3 spans 14 amino acids. Germline V CDR1 and CDR2: SNHLY, FYNNEI. Complete variable domain (other parts from reference TRBV2 and TRBJ1-1): EPEVTQTPSHQVTQMGQEVILRCVPISNHLYFYWYRQILGQKVEFLVSFYNNEISEKSEIFDDQFSVERPDGSNFTLKIRSTKLEDSAMYFCASSATQQGPEAFFGQGTRLTVV.

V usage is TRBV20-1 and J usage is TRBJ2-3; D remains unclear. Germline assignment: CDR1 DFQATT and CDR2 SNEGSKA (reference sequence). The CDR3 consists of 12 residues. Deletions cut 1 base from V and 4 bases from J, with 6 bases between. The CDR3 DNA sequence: TGCAGTGCTAGAGCCGTCCCAGATACGCAGTATTTT. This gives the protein CSARAVPDTQYF.

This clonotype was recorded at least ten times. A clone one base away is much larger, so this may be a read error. CDR3 region: CATLPGGSGANVRTF. The DNA for the CDR3 is TGTGCCACGCTTCCAGGGGGCTCTGGGGCCAACGTCCGGACTTTC. The V call is TRBV15, the J call TRBJ2-6; 8 bases line up with TRBD1. The CDR3 runs 15 residues. The V gene's germline CDR1 is LNHNV and CDR2 YYDKDF (reference sequence).

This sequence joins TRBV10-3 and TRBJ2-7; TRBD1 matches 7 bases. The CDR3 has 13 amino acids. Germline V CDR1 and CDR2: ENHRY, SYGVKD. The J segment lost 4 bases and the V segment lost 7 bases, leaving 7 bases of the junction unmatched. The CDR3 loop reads CAIKATGPYEQYF. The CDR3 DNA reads TGTGCCATCAAAGCGACAGGGCCGTACGAGCAGTACTTC.

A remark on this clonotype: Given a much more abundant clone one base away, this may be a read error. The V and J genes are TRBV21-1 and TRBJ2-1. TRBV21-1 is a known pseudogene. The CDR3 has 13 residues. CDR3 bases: TGTGCCTGCAGAGACGGGGCCTACAATGAGCAGTTCTTC. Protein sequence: CACRDGAYNEQFF.

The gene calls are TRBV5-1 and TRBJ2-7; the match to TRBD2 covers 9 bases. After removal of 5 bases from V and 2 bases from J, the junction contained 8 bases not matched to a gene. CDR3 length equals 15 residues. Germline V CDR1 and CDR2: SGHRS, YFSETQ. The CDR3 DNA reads TGCGCCAGCAGTGAAGATAGCGGGAGTGCCTACGAGCAGTACTTC. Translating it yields CASSEDSGSAYEQYF.

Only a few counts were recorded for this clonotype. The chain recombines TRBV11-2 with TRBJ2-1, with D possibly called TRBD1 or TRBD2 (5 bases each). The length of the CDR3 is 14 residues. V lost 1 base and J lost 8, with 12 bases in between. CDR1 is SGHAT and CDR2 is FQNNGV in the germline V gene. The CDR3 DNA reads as TGTGCCAGCAGCTTAGTGGGGGAGAGGGATGAGCAGTTCTTC. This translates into CASSLVGERDEQFF. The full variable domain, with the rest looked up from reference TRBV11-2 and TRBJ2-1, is EAGVAQSPRYKIIEKRQSVAFWCNPISGHATLYWYQQILGQGPKLLIQFQNNGVVDDSQLPKDRFSAERLKGVDSTLKIQPAKLEDSAVYLCASSLVGERDEQFFGPGTRLTVL.

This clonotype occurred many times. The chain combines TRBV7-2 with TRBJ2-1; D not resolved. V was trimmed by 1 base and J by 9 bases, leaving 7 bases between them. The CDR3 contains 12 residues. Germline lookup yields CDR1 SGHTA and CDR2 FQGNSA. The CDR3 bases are TGTGCCAGCAGCTTAGACTGGGTTGAGCAGTTCTTC. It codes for CASSLDWVEQFF.

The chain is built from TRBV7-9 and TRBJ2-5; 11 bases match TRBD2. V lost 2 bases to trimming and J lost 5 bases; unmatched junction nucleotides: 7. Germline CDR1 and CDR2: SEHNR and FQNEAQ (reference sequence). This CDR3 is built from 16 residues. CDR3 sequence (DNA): TGTGCCAGCAGCTTATTCGGGACTAGCGGTGATGAGACCCAGTACTTC. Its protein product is CASSLFGTSGDETQYF.